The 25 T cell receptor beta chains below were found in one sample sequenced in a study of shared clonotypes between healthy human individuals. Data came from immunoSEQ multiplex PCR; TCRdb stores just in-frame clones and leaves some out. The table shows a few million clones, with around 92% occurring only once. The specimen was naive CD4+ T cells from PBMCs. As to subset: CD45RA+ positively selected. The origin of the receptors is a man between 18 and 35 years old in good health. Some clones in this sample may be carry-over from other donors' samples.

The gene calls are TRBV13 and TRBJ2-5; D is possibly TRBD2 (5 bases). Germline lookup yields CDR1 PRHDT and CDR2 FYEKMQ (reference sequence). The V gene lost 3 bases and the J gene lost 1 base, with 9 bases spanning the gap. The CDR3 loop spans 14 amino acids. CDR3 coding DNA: TGTGCCAGCAGCTTGTCCAGCGGCCAAGAGACCCAGTACTTC. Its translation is CASSLSSGQETQYF.

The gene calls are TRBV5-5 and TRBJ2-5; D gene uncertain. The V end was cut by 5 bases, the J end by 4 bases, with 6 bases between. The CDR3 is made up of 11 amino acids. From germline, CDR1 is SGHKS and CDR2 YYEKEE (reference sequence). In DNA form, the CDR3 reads TGTGCCAGCAGTTTATCAGAGACCCAGTACTTC. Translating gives CASSLSETQYF.

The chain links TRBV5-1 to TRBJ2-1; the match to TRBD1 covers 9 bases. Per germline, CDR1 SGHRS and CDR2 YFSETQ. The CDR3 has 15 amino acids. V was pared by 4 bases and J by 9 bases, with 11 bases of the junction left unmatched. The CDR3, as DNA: TGCGCCAGCAGCGTGTCCGGGACAGGGATCGGTGAGCAGTTCTTC. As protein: CASSVSGTGIGEQFF.

CDR3 amino acids: CASSPRTRHGYTF. CDR3 coding DNA: TGTGCCAGTAGTCCCAGGACGAGGCATGGCTACACCTTC. The chain employs TRBV19 and TRBJ1-2; D is uncertain. In germline, CDR1 is LNHDA, CDR2 SQIVND (reference sequence). Trimming took off 5 bases at V and 6 bases at J, with 13 bases between the two ends. This CDR3 region has 13 residues.

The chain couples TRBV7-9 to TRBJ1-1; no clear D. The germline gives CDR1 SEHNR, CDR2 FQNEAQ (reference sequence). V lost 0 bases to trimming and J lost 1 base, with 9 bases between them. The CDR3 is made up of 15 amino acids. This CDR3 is CASSLARRKNTEAFF. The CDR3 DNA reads TGTGCCAGCAGCTTAGCAAGGCGGAAGAACACTGAAGCTTTCTTT. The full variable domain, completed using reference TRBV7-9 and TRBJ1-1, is DTGVSQNPRHKITKRGQNVTFRCDPISEHNRLYWYRQTLGQGPEFLTYFQNEAQLEKSRLLSDRFSAERPKGSFSTLEIQRTEQGDSAMYLCASSLARRKNTEAFFGQGTRLTVV.

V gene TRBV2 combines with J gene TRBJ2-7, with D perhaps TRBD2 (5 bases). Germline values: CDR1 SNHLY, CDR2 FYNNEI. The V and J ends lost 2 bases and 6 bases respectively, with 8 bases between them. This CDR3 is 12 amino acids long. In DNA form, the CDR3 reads TGTGCCAGCAGTGAATGGGCGGGCGAGCAGTACTTC. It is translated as CASSEWAGEQYF.

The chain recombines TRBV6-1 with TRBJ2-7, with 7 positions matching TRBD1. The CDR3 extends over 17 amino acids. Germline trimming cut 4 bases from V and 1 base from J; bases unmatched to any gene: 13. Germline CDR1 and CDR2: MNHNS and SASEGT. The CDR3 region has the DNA TGTGCCAGCAGTGTCACAACAGGGGCTCGAGGGTCCTACGAGCAGTACTTC. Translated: CASSVTTGARGSYEQYF.

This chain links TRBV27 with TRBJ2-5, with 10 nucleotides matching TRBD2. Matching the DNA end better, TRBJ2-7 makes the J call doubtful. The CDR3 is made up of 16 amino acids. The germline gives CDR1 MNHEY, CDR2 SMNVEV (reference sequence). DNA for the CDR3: TGTGCCAGCAGTTTATCGGTCCTAGCGGGAGCCTACGAGCAGTACTTC. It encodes CASSLSVLAGAYEQYF.

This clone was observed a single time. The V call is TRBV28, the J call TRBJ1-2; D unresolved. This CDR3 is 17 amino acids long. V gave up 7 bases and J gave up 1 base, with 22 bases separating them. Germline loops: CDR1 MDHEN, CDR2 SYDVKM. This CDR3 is CASKRGGSQRFNYGYTF. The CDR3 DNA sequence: TGTGCCAGCAAACGTGGCGGGTCACAGAGGTTTAACTATGGCTACACCTTC.

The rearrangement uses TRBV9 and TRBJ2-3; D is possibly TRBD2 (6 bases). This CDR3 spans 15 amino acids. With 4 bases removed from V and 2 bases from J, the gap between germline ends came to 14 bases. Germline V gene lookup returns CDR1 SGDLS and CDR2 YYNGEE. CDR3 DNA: TGTGCCAGCAGCTCCGGGGGACTGCCCACAGATACGCAGTATTTT. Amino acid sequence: CASSSGGLPTDTQYF.

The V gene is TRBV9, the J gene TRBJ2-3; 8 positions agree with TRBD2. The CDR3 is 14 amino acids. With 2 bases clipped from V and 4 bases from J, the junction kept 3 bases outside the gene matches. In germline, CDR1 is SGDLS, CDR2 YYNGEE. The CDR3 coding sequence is TGTGCCAGCAGCGTTAGCGGGACATCAGATACGCAGTATTTT. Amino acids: CASSVSGTSDTQYF.

The CDR3: CASSSAGAGGGEQFF. CDR3 nucleotide sequence: TGTGCCAGCAGTTCCGCTGGGGCGGGAGGGGGTGAGCAGTTCTTC. The rearrangement joins TRBV6-5 to TRBJ2-1; 9 bases map to TRBD2. CDR1 and CDR2 (germline): MNHEY, SVGAGI. Trimming removed 4 bases from V and 9 bases from J; junction bases left unmatched: 10. This CDR3 region has 15 residues.

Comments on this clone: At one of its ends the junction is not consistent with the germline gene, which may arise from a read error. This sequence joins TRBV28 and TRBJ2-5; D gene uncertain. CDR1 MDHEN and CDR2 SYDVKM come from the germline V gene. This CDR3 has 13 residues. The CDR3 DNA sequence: TGTGCCAGCAGTTTGCCCGACGGGTCGGTGTGGGACTTC. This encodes CASSLPDGSVWDF.

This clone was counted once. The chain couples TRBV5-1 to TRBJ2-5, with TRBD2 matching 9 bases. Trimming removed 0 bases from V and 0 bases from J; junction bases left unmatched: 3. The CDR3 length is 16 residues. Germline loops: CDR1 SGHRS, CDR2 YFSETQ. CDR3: CASSLASGRHQETQYF. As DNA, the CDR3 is TGCGCCAGCAGCTTGGCAAGCGGGAGGCACCAAGAGACCCAGTACTTC.

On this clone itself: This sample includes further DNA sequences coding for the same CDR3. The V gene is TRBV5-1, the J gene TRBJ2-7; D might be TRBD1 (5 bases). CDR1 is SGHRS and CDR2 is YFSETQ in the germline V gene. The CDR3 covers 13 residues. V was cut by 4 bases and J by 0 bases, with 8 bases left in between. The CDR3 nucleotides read TGCGCCAGCAGCCCTGACAGCTCCTACGAGCAGTACTTC. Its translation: CASSPDSSYEQYF.

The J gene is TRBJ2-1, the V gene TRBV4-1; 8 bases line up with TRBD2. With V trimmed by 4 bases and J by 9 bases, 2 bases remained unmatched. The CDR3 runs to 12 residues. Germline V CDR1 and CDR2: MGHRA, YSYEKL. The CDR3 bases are TGCGCCAGCAGCCTTCGGGGGGGTGAGCAGTTCTTC. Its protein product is CASSLRGGEQFF.

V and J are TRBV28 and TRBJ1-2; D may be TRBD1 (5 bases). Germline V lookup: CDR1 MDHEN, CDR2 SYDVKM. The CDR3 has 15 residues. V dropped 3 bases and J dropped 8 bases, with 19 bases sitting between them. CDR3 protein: CASSFKGPGSGGYTF. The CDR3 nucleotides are TGTGCCAGCAGTTTTAAGGGACCAGGGTCCGGCGGCTACACCTTC.

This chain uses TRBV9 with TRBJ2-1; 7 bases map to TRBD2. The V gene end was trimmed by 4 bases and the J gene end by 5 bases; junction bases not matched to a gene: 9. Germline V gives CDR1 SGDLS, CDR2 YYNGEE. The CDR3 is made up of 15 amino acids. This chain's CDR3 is CASSPTGLADNEQFF. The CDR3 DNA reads TGTGCCAGCAGCCCCACGGGGCTAGCGGACAATGAGCAGTTCTTC.

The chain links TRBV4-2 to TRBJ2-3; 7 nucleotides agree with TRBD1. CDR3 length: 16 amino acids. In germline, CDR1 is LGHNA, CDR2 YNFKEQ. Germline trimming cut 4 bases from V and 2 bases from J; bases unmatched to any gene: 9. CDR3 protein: CASSREPGQTTDTQYF. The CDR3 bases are TGTGCCAGCAGCCGAGAACCGGGACAGACCACAGATACGCAGTATTTT.

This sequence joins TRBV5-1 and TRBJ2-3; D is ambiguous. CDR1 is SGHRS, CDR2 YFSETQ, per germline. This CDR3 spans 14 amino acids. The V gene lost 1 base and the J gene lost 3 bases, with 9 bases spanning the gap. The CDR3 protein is CASSLLQTTDTQYF. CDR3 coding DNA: TGCGCCAGCAGCTTGCTCCAGACGACAGATACGCAGTATTTT. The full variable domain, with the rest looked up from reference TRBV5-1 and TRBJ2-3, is KAGVTQTPRYLIKTRGQQVTLSCSPISGHRSVSWYQQTPGQGLQFLFEYFSETQRNKGNFPGRFSGRQFSNSRSEMNVSTLELGDSALYLCASSLLQTTDTQYFGPGTRLTVL.

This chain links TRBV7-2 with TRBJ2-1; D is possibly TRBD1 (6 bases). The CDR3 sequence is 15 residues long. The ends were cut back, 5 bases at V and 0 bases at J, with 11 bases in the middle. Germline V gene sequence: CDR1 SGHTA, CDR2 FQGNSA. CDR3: CASSRQESSYNEQFF. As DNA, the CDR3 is TGTGCCAGCAGCAGACAGGAGAGCTCCTACAATGAGCAGTTCTTC.

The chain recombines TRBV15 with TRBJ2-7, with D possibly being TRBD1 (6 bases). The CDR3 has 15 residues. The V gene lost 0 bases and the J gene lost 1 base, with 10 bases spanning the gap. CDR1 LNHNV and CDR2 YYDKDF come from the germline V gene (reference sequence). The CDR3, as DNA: TGTGCCACCAGCAGAGACCGGGACAAATCCTACGAGCAGTACTTC. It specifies CATSRDRDKSYEQYF. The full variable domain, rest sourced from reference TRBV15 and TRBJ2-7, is DAMVIQNPRYQVTQFGKPVTLSCSQTLNHNVMYWYQQKSSQAPKLLFHYYDKDFNNEADTPDNFQSRRPNTSFCFLDIRSPGLGDTAMYLCATSRDRDKSYEQYFGPGTRLTVT.

CDR3 DNA: TGTGCCAGCAGTGAAGGCACACGTTGGGGAAACACCATATATTTT. Protein sequence: CASSEGTRWGNTIYF. This sequence joins TRBV6-1 and TRBJ1-3; unclear D gene. CDR3 length: 15 amino acids. CDR1 MNHNS and CDR2 SASEGT come from the germline V gene. The ends were cut back, 1 base at V and 4 bases at J, with 11 bases in the middle.

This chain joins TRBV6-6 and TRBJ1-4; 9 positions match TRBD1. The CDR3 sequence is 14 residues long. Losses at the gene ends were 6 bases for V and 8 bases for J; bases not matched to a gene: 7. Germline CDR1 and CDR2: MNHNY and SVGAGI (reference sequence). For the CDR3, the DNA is TGTGCCAGCAGCCACCGACAGGGGGACGAAAAACTGTTTTTT. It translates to CASSHRQGDEKLFF.

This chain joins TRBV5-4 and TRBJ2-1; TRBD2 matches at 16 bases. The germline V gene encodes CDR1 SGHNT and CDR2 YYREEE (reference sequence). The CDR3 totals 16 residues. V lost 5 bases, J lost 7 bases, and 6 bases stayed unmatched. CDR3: CASSQGTSGRANEQFF. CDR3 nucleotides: TGTGCCAGCAGTCAAGGGACTAGCGGGAGGGCTAATGAGCAGTTCTTC.